The source of this T cell receptor beta chain is a study of cytomegalovirus exposure and HLA in healthy donors. Findings and caveats of the study: Earlier analysis looked at TCR beta V segments, and most were productive about 87% or about 30% of the time. Investigators reported around 150 TCR beta chains as tied to cytomegalovirus. Researchers reported that a few CMV-associated chains were confirmed in vitro as CMV antigen-specific. Researchers had no immune exposure information except CMV serostatus available.

60 Vbeta and 13 Jbeta primers were used in PCR. Assay: immunoSEQ multiplex PCR; the TCRdb copy retains only in-frame clones and omits some. The data show fewer than 120,000 clones, 86% seen once. As to this clone: Its antigen is still unknown.

The ends were cut back, 0 bases at V and 3 bases at J, with 7 bases in the middle. In germline, CDR1 is GTSNPN, CDR2 SVGIG (reference sequence). The CDR3 sequence is 13 residues long. The sequence was collected from a man in his forties in good health and CMV-seronegative. The sequencing input was PBMCs. The chain employs TRBV30 and TRBJ2-3; D is possibly TRBD1 (6 bases). Here the CDR3 reads CAWSVGGTDTQYF. CDR3 coding DNA: TGTGCCTGGAGTGTAGGGGGAACAGATACGCAGTATTTT.